Below, 26 T cell receptor beta chains from the same sample are listed, as sequenced in a study of blood T cell repertoires in COVID-19. Repertoires were generated with immunoSEQ multiplex PCR, while TCRdb's copy carries only in-frame clones and drops some. The table includes nearly 80,000 clones, 82% detected once. The specimen was peripheral blood. The origin of the receptors is a woman in her 70s with acute or convalescent COVID-19.

The chain uses TRBV24-1 and TRBJ2-2; TRBD1 matches 11 bases. The ends lost 3 bases at V and 4 bases at J; junction bases unmatched: 6. CDR1 and CDR2 from the germline V gene are KGHDR and SFDVKD. The CDR3 length is 17 residues. The CDR3 loop reads CATSDLIGTGGTGELFF. CDR3 bases: TGTGCCACCAGTGATCTGATCGGGACAGGGGGCACCGGGGAGCTGTTTTTT.

The genes are TRBV10-3 and TRBJ2-7, with no clear D. The CDR3 length is 14 residues. V dropped 2 bases and J dropped 0 bases, with 8 bases sitting between them. Germline CDR1 is ENHRY and CDR2 is SYGVKD. The CDR3 bases are TGTGCCATCAGTGAGGCGGCCGGCTCCTACGAGCAGTACTTC. It codes for CAISEAAGSYEQYF.

V and J are TRBV6-5 and TRBJ2-7, with D possibly matching TRBD1 (5 bases). V lost 4 bases and J 4 bases, leaving 17 bases between the germline ends. The CDR3 totals 15 residues. The germline V gene encodes CDR1 MNHEY and CDR2 SVGAGI. DNA for the CDR3: TGTGCCAGCAGTTCGTCGACAGACCCTGGATACGAGCAGTACTTC. The encoded protein is CASSSSTDPGYEQYF.

This chain uses TRBV9 with TRBJ1-4; 8 bases fit TRBD1. This CDR3 is 13 amino acids long. Germline V gene data show CDR1 as SGDLS and CDR2 as YYNGEE. The V and J ends lost 3 bases and 7 bases, in that order; junction bases with no gene match: 2. The CDR3 here is CASSGQGSEKLFF. In nucleotides, the CDR3 is TGTGCCAGCAGCGGACAGGGGAGTGAAAAACTGTTTTTT.

This clone was picked up one time. The gene calls are TRBV5-1 and TRBJ2-6; D is perhaps TRBD2 (7 bases). This CDR3 contains 19 residues. V was shortened by 4 bases and J by 0 bases, with 20 bases between the two germline ends. Per germline, CDR1 SGHRS and CDR2 YFSETQ. CDR3 in amino acids: CASSLPQGLPTSGANVLTF. CDR3 nucleotide sequence: TGCGCCAGCAGCCTACCACAGGGACTACCGACCTCTGGGGCCAACGTCCTGACTTTC.

V is TRBV7-3 and J is TRBJ2-2; 10 bases agree with TRBD2. Germline CDR1 and CDR2: SGHTA and FQGTGA. V trimming: 2 bases; J trimming: 6 bases; junction bases outside the gene matches: 12. This CDR3 region has 18 residues. Written as DNA, the CDR3 is TGTGCCAGCAGCTTATATCAGCGGGGCAGCGGGAGGGCCGGGGAGCTGTTTTTT. Translating it yields CASSLYQRGSGRAGELFF.

The CDR3 is CASSLRLGGAYEQYF. The CDR3 coding sequence is TGTGCCAGCAGCCTTCGACTAGGGGGGGCCTACGAGCAGTACTTC. V gene TRBV11-2 combines with J gene TRBJ2-7; a weak D match, TRBD2 (7 bases). CDR1 is SGHAT, CDR2 FQNNGV, per germline. Between the trimmed V and J ends, which lost 5 bases and 2 bases, there was a span of 16 bases. The CDR3 runs 15 residues.

V is TRBV6-4 and J is TRBJ1-1, with D unclear. Germline V gene data show CDR1 as MRHNA and CDR2 as SNTAGT. V lost 4 bases and J 1 base, leaving 7 bases between the germline ends. The CDR3 runs 13 residues. The CDR3 DNA follows: TGTGCCAGCAGTGTCTTCAGGAACACTGAAGCTTTCTTT. Translated: CASSVFRNTEAFF.

In this sample, this clone turned up once. This chain joins TRBV10-1 and TRBJ1-2; no firm D call. CDR3 length equals 12 residues. V dropped 7 bases and J dropped 1 base, with 7 bases sitting between them. Germline CDR1 is WNHNN and CDR2 is SYGVQD (reference sequence). Written as DNA, the CDR3 is TGCGCCAGCACACAACATAACTATGGCTACACCTTC. Amino acids: CASTQHNYGYTF.

This chain connects TRBV3-1 (or the pseudogene TRBV3-2) to TRBJ1-3, with TRBD1 matching over 9 bases. Looked up from germline, CDR1 is LGHDT and CDR2 is YNNKEL (reference sequence). V dropped 3 bases and J dropped 3; count of bases not matched to a gene: 3. CDR3 length: 15 residues. This CDR3 is CASSQEDRGGNTIYF. The CDR3 nucleotides are TGTGCCAGCAGCCAGGAGGACAGGGGTGGAAACACCATATATTTT.

This clone was seen a handful of times. This chain links TRBV27 with TRBJ2-1; D unclear. The length of the CDR3 is 14 residues. Germline lookup yields CDR1 MNHEY and CDR2 SMNVEV (reference sequence). The ends were cut back, 5 bases at V and 6 bases at J, with 14 bases in the middle. The CDR3 reads CASSPNANLNEQFF. As DNA, the CDR3 is TGTGCCAGCAGTCCTAATGCGAACCTCAATGAGCAGTTCTTC.

In this sample, this clone turned up a few times. The chain has TRBV4-1 and TRBJ2-7; D gene unclear. Between the trimmed V and J ends, which lost 1 base and 6 bases, there was a span of 4 bases. CDR3 length: 11 residues. Looked up from germline, CDR1 is MGHRA and CDR2 is YSYEKL. CDR3 protein: CASSQGPEQYF. The CDR3 DNA reads TGCGCCAGCAGCCAAGGGCCCGAGCAGTACTTC.

The chain uses TRBV19 and TRBJ2-1, with 7 positions matching TRBD2. The CDR3 is 15 residues long. Germline loops: CDR1 LNHDA, CDR2 SQIVND (reference sequence). V shed 6 bases and J 5 bases; nucleotides not matched to a gene: 10. The CDR3 sequence is CASSHTASGNNEQFF. The DNA of the CDR3 is TGTGCCAGTAGCCACACGGCTAGCGGAAACAATGAGCAGTTCTTC.

V usage is TRBV15 and J usage is TRBJ1-5, with D possibly TRBD1 on 6 matching bases. From germline, CDR1 is LNHNV and CDR2 YYDKDF (reference sequence). V was shortened by 0 bases and J by 0 bases, with 21 bases between the two germline ends. The CDR3 is 20 residues long. The CDR3: CATSRELPGHAYYSNQPQHF. In DNA form, the CDR3 reads TGTGCCACCAGCAGAGAACTTCCGGGACACGCATACTATAGCAATCAGCCCCAGCATTTT.

This chain links TRBV5-1 with TRBJ2-1, with 11 bases that match TRBD2. The CDR3 is 17 residues long. V trimming: 0 bases; J trimming: 5 bases; junction bases outside the gene matches: 7. Germline-derived CDR1 and CDR2 are SGHRS and YFSETQ. For the CDR3, the DNA is TGCGCCAGCAGCTTGGGCATCCTAGCGGGAGGAAACAATGAGCAGTTCTTC. As protein: CASSLGILAGGNNEQFF.

The chain couples TRBV11-2 to TRBJ2-7, with 7 bases that match TRBD1. Germline CDR1 is SGHAT and CDR2 is FQNNGV. V lost 6 bases and J lost 3; bases outside the gene matches: 2. This CDR3 region has 12 residues. CDR3 bases: TGTGCCAGCAGGAGACAGGGCTACGAGCAGTACTTC. It encodes CASRRQGYEQYF.

This rearrangement joins TRBV29-1 to TRBJ1-5; D may be TRBD1 (6 bases). In germline, CDR1 is SQVTM, CDR2 ANQGSEA. This CDR3 is 13 amino acids long. The V end lost 6 bases, the J end lost 3 bases, and 12 bases lay between the germline ends. The CDR3: CSVSRGANQPQHF. The CDR3 nucleotides read TGCAGCGTAAGTCGGGGGGCCAATCAGCCCCAGCATTTT.

This clone was found once. The rearrangement uses TRBV5-1 and TRBJ2-4, with a possible D match to TRBD2 (6 bases). V was clipped by 4 bases and J by 8 bases, with 25 bases between them. This CDR3 region has 17 residues. Per germline, CDR1 SGHRS and CDR2 YFSETQ. The CDR3 bases are TGCGCCAGCAGCCCACGGAGGGCCTCTACCGTTAACCACATTCAGTACTTC. It is translated as CASSPRRASTVNHIQYF.

CDR3 bases: TGTGCCAGCAGTTTTGAACGACAGGCCACTTACGAGCAGTACTTC. Translation: CASSFERQATYEQYF. V and J are TRBV28 and TRBJ2-7; D perhaps matches TRBD1 (6 bases). From germline, CDR1 is MDHEN and CDR2 SYDVKM. This CDR3 comprises 15 residues. Between the trimmed V and J ends, which lost 3 bases and 4 bases, there was a span of 16 bases.

The chain uses TRBV5-1 and TRBJ1-5, with D perhaps matching TRBD1 (5 bases). Looked up from germline, CDR1 is SGHRS and CDR2 is YFSETQ. The CDR3 is made up of 15 amino acids. The V end lost 4 bases, the J end lost 0 bases, and 11 bases lay between the germline ends. CDR3 sequence: CASSEQGYSNQPQHF. As DNA, the CDR3 is TGCGCCAGCAGCGAGCAGGGATATAGCAATCAGCCCCAGCATTTT.

The J gene is TRBJ1-3, the V gene TRBV30; D call uncertain. The germline V gene has CDR1 GTSNPN and CDR2 SVGIG (reference sequence). The CDR3 covers 13 residues. The germline V and J ends were trimmed by 3 bases and 0 bases, with 6 bases remaining between them. The CDR3 is CAWRDYSGNTIYF. CDR3 nucleotides: TGTGCCTGGAGGGACTACTCTGGAAACACCATATATTTT.

In DNA, the CDR3 is TGTGCCAGCAGGGTGGGAGAACTGTTTTTT. It codes for CASRVGELFF. The chain employs TRBV2 and TRBJ1-4, with unresolved D. This CDR3 has 10 amino acids. In germline, CDR1 is SNHLY, CDR2 FYNNEI. Trimming pared 6 bases from V and 12 bases from J, leaving 8 bases between.

The J gene is TRBJ2-1, the V gene TRBV19, with TRBD2 matching over 11 bases. Trimming removed 3 bases from V and 6 bases from J; junction bases left unmatched: 4. This CDR3 is 15 amino acids long. CDR1 is LNHDA and CDR2 is SQIVND in the germline V gene (reference sequence). CDR3 bases: TGTGCCAGTAGTATTAGGCTAGCGGGAGGCAATGAGCAGTTCTTC. It translates to CASSIRLAGGNEQFF. The whole variable domain, filled in from reference TRBV19 and TRBJ2-1, reads DGGITQSPKYLFRKEGQNVTLSCEQNLNHDAMYWYRQDPGQGLRLIYYSQIVNDFQKGDIAEGYSVSREKKESFPLTVTSAQKNPTAFYLCASSIRLAGGNEQFFGPGTRLTVL.

The genes are TRBV6-5 and TRBJ2-2; TRBD1 matches 9 bases. V was pared by 5 bases and J by 8 bases, with 6 bases of the junction left unmatched. The CDR3 runs 14 residues. Germline assignment: CDR1 MNHEY and CDR2 SVGAGI. CDR3 bases: TGTGCCAGCAGTCGAACAGGGGGCGAAGGGGAGCTGTTTTTT. This sequence encodes CASSRTGGEGELFF.

The chain carries TRBV25-1 and TRBJ1-2; possible D gene TRBD1, 5 bases. Deletions cut 8 bases from V and 4 bases from J, with 20 bases between. The CDR3 has 15 amino acids. CDR1 is MGHDK, CDR2 SYGVNS, per germline. CDR3 residues: CASSEGTGPLYGYTF. Written as DNA, the CDR3 is TGTGCCAGCTCGGAGGGGACGGGACCCCTCTATGGCTACACCTTC.

V usage is TRBV1 and J usage is TRBJ2-7; TRBD1 is the table's D call and was not checked against the DNA. TRBV1 counts as a pseudogene. This CDR3 contains 14 residues. The CDR3 loop is CTSSQDWWGHEQYF. CDR3 nucleotides: TGCACCAGCAGCCAAGATTGGTGGGGGCACGAGCAGTACTTC.